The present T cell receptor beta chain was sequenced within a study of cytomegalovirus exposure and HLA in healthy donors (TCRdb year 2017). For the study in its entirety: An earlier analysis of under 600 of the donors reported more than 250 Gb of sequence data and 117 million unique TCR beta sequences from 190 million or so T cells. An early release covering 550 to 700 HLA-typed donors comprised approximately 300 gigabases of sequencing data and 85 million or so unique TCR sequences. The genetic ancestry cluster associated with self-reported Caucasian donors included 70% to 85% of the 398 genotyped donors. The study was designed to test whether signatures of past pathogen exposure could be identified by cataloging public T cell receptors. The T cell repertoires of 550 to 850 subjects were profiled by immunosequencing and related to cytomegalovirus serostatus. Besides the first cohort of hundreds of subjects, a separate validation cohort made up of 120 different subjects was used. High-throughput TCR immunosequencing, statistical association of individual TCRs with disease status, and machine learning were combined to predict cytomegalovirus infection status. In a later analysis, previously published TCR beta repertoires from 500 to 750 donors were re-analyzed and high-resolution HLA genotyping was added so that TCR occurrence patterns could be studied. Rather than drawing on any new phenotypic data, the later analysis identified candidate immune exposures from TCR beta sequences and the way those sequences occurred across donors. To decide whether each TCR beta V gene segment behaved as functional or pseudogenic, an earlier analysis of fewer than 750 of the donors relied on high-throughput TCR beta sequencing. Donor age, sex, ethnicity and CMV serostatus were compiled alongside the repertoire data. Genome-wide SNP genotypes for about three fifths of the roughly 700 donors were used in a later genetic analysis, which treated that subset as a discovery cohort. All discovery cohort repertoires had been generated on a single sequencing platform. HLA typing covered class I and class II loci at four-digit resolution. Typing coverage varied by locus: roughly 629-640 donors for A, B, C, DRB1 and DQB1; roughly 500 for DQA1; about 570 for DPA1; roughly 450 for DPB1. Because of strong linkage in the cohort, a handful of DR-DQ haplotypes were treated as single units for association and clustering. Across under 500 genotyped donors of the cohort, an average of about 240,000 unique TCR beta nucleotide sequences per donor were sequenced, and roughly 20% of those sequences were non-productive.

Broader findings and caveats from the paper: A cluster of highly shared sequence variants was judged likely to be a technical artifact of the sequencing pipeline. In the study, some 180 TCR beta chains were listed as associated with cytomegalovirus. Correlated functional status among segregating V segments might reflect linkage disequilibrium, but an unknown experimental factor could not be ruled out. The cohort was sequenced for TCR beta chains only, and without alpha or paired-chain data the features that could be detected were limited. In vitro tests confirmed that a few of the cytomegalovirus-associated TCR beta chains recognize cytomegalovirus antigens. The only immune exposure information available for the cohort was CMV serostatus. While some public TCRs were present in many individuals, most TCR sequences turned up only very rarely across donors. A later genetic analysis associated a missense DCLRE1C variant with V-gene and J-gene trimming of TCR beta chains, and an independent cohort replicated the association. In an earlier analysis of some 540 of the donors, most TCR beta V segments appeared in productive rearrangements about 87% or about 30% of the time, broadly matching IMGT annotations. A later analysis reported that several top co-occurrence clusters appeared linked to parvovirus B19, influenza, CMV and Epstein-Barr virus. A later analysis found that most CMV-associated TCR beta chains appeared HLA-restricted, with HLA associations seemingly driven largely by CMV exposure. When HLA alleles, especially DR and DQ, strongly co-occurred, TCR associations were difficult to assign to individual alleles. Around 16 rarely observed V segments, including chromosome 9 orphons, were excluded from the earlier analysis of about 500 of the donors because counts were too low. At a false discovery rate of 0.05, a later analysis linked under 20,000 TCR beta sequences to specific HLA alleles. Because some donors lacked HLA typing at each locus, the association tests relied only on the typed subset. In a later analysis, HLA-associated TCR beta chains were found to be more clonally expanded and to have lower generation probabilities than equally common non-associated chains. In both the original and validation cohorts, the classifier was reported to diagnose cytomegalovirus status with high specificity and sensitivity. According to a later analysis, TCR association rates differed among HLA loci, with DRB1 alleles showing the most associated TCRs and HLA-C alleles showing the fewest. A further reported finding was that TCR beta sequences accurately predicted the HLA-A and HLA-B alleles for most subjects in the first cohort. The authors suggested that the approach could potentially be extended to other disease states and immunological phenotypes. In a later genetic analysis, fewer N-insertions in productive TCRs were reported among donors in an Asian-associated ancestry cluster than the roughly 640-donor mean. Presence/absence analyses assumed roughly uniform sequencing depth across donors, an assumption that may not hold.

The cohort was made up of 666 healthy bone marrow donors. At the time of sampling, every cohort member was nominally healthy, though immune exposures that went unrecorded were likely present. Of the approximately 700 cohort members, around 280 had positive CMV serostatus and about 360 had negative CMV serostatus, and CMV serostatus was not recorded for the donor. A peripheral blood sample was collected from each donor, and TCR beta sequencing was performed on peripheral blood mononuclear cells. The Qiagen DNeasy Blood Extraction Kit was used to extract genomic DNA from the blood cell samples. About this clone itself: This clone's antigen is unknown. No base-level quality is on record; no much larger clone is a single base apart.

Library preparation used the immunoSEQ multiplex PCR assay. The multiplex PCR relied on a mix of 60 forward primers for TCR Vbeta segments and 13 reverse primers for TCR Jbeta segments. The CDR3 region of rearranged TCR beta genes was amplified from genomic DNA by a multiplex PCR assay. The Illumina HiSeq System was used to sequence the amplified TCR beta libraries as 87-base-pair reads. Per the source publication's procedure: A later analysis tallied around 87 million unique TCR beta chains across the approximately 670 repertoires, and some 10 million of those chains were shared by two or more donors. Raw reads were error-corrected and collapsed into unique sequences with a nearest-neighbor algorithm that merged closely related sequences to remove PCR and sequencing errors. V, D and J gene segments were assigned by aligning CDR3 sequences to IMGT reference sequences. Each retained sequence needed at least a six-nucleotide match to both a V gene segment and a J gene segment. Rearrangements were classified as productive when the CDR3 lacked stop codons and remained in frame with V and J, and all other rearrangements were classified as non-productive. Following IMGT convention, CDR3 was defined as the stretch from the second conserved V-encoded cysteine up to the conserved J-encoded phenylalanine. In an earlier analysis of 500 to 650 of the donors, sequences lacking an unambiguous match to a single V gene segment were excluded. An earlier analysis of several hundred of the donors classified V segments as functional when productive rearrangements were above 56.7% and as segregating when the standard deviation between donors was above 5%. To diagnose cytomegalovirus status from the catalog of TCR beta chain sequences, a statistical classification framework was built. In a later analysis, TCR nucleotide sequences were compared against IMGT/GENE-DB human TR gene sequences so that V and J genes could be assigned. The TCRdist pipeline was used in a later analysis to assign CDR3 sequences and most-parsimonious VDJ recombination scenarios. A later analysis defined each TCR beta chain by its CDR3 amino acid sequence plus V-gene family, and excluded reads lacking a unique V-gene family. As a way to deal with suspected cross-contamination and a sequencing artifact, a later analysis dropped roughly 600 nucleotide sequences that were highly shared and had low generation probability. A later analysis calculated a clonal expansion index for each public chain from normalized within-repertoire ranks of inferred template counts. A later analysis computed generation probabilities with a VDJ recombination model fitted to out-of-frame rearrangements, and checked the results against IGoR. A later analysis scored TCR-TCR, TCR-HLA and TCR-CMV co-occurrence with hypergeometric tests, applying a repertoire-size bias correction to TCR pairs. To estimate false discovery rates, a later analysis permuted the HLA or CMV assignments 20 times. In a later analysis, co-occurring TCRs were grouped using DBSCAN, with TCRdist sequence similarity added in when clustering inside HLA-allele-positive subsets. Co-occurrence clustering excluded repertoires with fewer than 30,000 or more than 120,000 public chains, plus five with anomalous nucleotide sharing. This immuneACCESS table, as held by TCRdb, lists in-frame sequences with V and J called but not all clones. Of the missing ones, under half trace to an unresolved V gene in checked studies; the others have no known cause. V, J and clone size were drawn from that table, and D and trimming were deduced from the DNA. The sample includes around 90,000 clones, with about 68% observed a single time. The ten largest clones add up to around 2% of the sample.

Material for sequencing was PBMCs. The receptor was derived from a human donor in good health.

The CDR3 reads CASSEGINQPQHF. The nucleotides are TGTGCCAGCAGCGAGGGTATTAATCAGCCCCAGCATTTT. The chain is made from TRBV11-2 and TRBJ1-5, with the D gene not clear enough to name. Trimming costs V 5 bases and J 4 bases, and their ends lie 9 bases apart. The CDR1 and CDR2 encoded by the germline V gene are SGHAT and FQNNGV. The cysteine opens and the phenylalanine closes a CDR3 of 13 amino acids. Left in the record is the CDR3 DNA by itself, 39 bases read in frame from the first base.